This TCR beta chain was captured in a study of cytomegalovirus exposure and HLA in healthy donors. The study's findings and limits: Cytomegalovirus-associated status was assigned to fewer than 200 TCR beta chains. CMV serostatus was the sole immune exposure information available.

As to this clone: Its antigen is currently unknown.

PCR was performed using 60 Vbeta and 13 Jbeta primers. Repertoires were generated with immunoSEQ multiplex PCR, while TCRdb's copy carries only in-frame clones and drops some. This sample yields 150,000 to 200,000 clones, of which just over 75% are seen a single time; 2% to 2.5% belongs to the top ten. Sequencing input: PBMCs. The origin of this receptor is a woman in her thirties in good health and CMV-seropositive.

The CDR3 loop is CASSATTVQETQYF. The CDR3 nucleotides are TGTGCCAGCAGTGCGACCACAGTCCAAGAGACCCAGTACTTC. V is TRBV6-1 and J is TRBJ2-5; D is unresolved. Trimming removed 4 bases at V and 1 base at J, with 10 bases between. The CDR3 has 14 amino acids. The germline V gene has CDR1 MNHNS and CDR2 SASEGT.